These 17 T cell receptor beta chains came from one sample sequenced in a study of blood T cells in healthy people across ages. The authors ran a second PCR of roughly 7 to 11 cycles using a sample-barcoded 5' primer and a J-beta primer mix. TCRdb reprocessed the 5' RACE reads via MiXCR and lists one record per CDR3 protein. The repertoire consists of around 1,900,000 distinct CDR3 sequences, with 39% occurring once and the leading ten covering under 25%. The sample consisted of blood. The receptors were sampled from a human donor in good health.

The gene calls are TRBV7-2 and TRBJ2-1; TRBD2 aligns across 12 bases. The trim removed 4 bases at V and 6 bases at J, leaving 13 bases unmatched. Germline values: CDR1 SGHTA, CDR2 FQGNSA. The CDR3 consists of 18 residues. CDR3 coding DNA: TGTGCCAGCAGCTCGAGAGGAGGGCTAGCGGGGGGGATCAATGAGCAGTTCTTC. Its protein is CASSSRGGLAGGINEQFF.

The chain combines TRBV28 with TRBJ1-2, with 7 bases lining up with TRBD1. The CDR3 is 17 residues long. Germline lookup yields CDR1 MDHEN and CDR2 SYDVKM. Unmatched junction bases numbered 12, after V lost 5 bases and J lost 0 bases. Here the CDR3 reads CASSPSTGTASNYGYTF. CDR3 coding DNA: TGTGCCAGCAGTCCTTCGACCGGGACAGCCTCTAACTATGGCTACACCTTC.

This clonotype was picked up one time. The chain has TRBV28 and TRBJ2-4; 7 nucleotides match TRBD1. Germline CDR1 is MDHEN and CDR2 is SYDVKM. With 10 bases clipped from V and 13 bases from J, the junction kept 22 bases outside the gene matches. The CDR3 length is 15 residues. The CDR3: CAIRTRDRDTYVQYF. CDR3 in DNA: TGTGCCATACGAACACGGGACAGAGATACCTACGTGCAGTACTTC. Using reference TRBV28 and TRBJ2-4 for the parts outside the CDR3, the full variable domain is DVKVTQSSRYLVKRTGEKVFLECVQDMDHENMFWYRQDPGLGLRLIYFSYDVKMKEKGDIPEGYSVSREKKERFSLILESASTNQTSMYLCAIRTRDRDTYVQYFGAGTRLSVL.

The chain joins TRBV9 to TRBJ2-2; D might be TRBD1 or TRBD2, each matching 6 bases. This CDR3 region has 15 residues. Trimming removed 4 bases from V and 4 bases from J, with 14 bases in between. Germline V CDR1 and CDR2: SGDLS, YYNGEE. This CDR3 is CASSKEGGPTGELFF. The CDR3 DNA reads as TGTGCCAGCAGCAAAGAGGGGGGCCCCACCGGGGAGCTGTTTTTT.

To note about this clonotype: Germline is not matched at one junction end, which may reflect a read error. The chain uses TRBV5-5 and TRBJ2-1, with TRBD2 matching over 11 bases. The CDR3 extends over 18 amino acids. Germline CDR1 SGHKS, CDR2 YYEKEE (reference sequence). Written as DNA, the CDR3 is TGTACCAGCAGCCAGCAGGGGGCTAGCGGGGGGCCCTACAATGAGCAGTTCTTC. This codes for CTSSQQGASGGPYNEQFF.

The chain employs TRBV9 and TRBJ1-5, with a possible D match to TRBD1 (5 bases). Per the germline V gene, CDR1 is SGDLS and CDR2 is YYNGEE. Trimming shortened V by 3 bases and J by 0 bases, and 16 bases separated the two germline ends. The CDR3 totals 17 residues. The CDR3 sequence: CASSAHRQSASNQPQHF. The CDR3 DNA sequence: TGTGCCAGCAGCGCGCATAGACAGTCGGCTAGCAATCAGCCCCAGCATTTT.

The gene calls are TRBV9 and TRBJ2-1, with D possibly TRBD2 on 5 matching bases. V was pared by 2 bases and J by 1 base, with 13 bases between. This CDR3 has 16 residues. The germline CDR1 and CDR2 sequences are SGDLS and YYNGEE. The CDR3 sequence: CASSVSPEVSYNEQFF. In DNA form, the CDR3 reads TGTGCCAGCAGCGTGTCCCCGGAGGTTTCCTACAATGAGCAGTTCTTC. Supplemented by reference TRBV9 and TRBJ2-1, the full variable domain reads DSGVTQTPKHLITATGQRVTLRCSPRSGDLSVYWYQQSLDQGLQFLIQYYNGEERAKGNILERFSAQQFPDLHSELNLSSLELGDSALYFCASSVSPEVSYNEQFFGPGTRLTVL.

The rearrangement uses TRBV5-1 and TRBJ1-2; no clear D gene. Between the trimmed V and J ends, which lost 0 bases and 4 bases, there was a span of 10 bases. The CDR3 consists of 14 residues. Looked up from germline, CDR1 is SGHRS and CDR2 is YFSETQ. The CDR3 protein is CASSLVQPSYGYTF. In DNA, the CDR3 is TGCGCCAGCAGCTTGGTACAGCCTTCCTATGGCTACACCTTC.

The V gene is TRBV28, the J gene TRBJ2-7; D gene uncertain. This CDR3 has 15 amino acids. V lost 3 bases to trimming and J lost 2 bases, with 14 bases between them. Germline V gene data show CDR1 as MDHEN and CDR2 as SYDVKM. The CDR3 DNA follows: TGTGCCAGCAGTTTTTCCCCCGACATCCCCTACGAGCAGTACTTC. Amino acids: CASSFSPDIPYEQYF. Drawing the rest from reference TRBV28 and TRBJ2-7, the complete variable domain is DVKVTQSSRYLVKRTGEKVFLECVQDMDHENMFWYRQDPGLGLRLIYFSYDVKMKEKGDIPEGYSVSREKKERFSLILESASTNQTSMYLCASSFSPDIPYEQYFGPGTRLTVT.

This clonotype was seen a few times. The CDR3 bases are TGTGCCAGCAGTTTCCAAGCGGGGGGGCGACCAGATACGCAGTATTTT. Translated: CASSFQAGGRPDTQYF. The rearrangement links TRBV12-3 or TRBV12-4 to TRBJ2-3, with 10 bases that match TRBD2. The CDR3 extends over 16 amino acids. The V gene end was trimmed by 3 bases and the J gene end by 4 bases; junction bases not matched to a gene: 7.

The CDR3 sequence is CATGTGREQYF. CDR3 in DNA: TGTGCCACAGGGACAGGGAGGGAGCAGTACTTC. The chain is built from TRBV24-1 and TRBJ2-7; 9 bases are shared with TRBD1. The J segment lost 7 bases and the V segment lost 10 bases, leaving 4 bases of the junction unmatched. The length of the CDR3 is 11 residues. In germline, CDR1 is KGHDR, CDR2 SFDVKD.

This chain links TRBV5-5 with TRBJ2-4; D perhaps matches TRBD1 (5 bases). The DNA end is a closer match to TRBJ2-7, so the J assignment may be wrong. The germline gives CDR1 SGHKS, CDR2 YYEKEE (reference sequence). This CDR3 contains 14 residues. The CDR3 nucleotides are TGTGCCAGCAACATAGGGGAAGGGGATTACGAGCAGTACTTC. It specifies CASNIGEGDYEQYF.

The chain is built from TRBV6-5 and TRBJ1-2; 8 bases agree with TRBD1. Germline lookup yields CDR1 MNHEY and CDR2 SVGAGI. After removal of 11 bases from V and 4 bases from J, the junction contained 3 bases not matched to a gene. The CDR3 sequence is 11 residues long. CDR3 protein: CAAGQGYGYTF. The CDR3 DNA reads as TGTGCCGCCGGACAGGGCTATGGCTACACCTTC.

This clonotype has only one observation. The chain joins TRBV20-1 to TRBJ2-7, with a possible D match to TRBD1 (5 bases). Trimming removed 4 bases at V and 4 bases at J, with 8 bases between. The length of the CDR3 is 11 residues. CDR1 and CDR2 from the germline V gene are DFQATT and SNEGSKA (reference sequence). Here the CDR3 reads CSAIRGYEQYF. Written as DNA, the CDR3 is TGCAGTGCTATAAGGGGTTACGAGCAGTACTTC.

In its sample, this clonotype was seen a few times. The DNA for the CDR3 is TGTGCCAGCAGTTTATCGATTTGGAGCGAGCAGTACTTC. It yields the protein CASSLSIWSEQYF. J is TRBJ2-7 and V is TRBV27; no definite D call. The CDR3 has 13 residues. Germline V gives CDR1 MNHEY, CDR2 SMNVEV (reference sequence). V lost 0 bases and J 6 bases, leaving 9 bases between the germline ends.

Only a few counts were recorded for this clonotype. The J gene is TRBJ1-1, the V gene TRBV12-3 or TRBV12-4; D is uncertain. CDR3 size: 13 residues. Trimming left V 6 bases short and J 1 base short, with 9 bases between. CDR3 residues: CASRSRGNTEAFF. CDR3 in DNA: TGTGCCAGCAGGAGCCGGGGGAACACTGAAGCTTTCTTT.

With respect to this clonotype: One end of the junction does not line up with germline, which may come from a read error. J is TRBJ2-1 and V is TRBV5-6; TRBD2 might be the D (6 bases). Germline loops: CDR1 SGHDT, CDR2 YYEEEE. CDR3 length: 12 residues. The CDR3 sequence is CTSSGPINEQFF. CDR3 DNA sequence: TGTACCAGTAGCGGACCGATAAATGAGCAGTTCTTC.